This T cell receptor beta chain was sequenced during a study of T cell responses to AZD1222 COVID-19 vaccine. Findings of the study overall: Recipients of AZD1222 seropositive at baseline numbered only 6 or 7. Increases in Spike-specific TCR breadth and depth were seen after two AZD1222 doses. Repertoires were collected only later (after the peak T cell response had occurred). Vaccine-associated CD4 TCRs ranged over spike, dominating at 160-218 and 743-854.

Concerning this clone itself: Its antigen is unknown.

Repertoires were generated with immunoSEQ multiplex PCR, while TCRdb's copy carries only in-frame clones and drops some. The sample lists 100,000 to 140,000 clones; about nine tenths were seen once. Germline V lookup: CDR1 SGDLS, CDR2 YYNGEE. Unmatched junction bases numbered 7, after V lost 4 bases and J lost 4 bases. CDR3 size: 16 residues. The sample in question was peripheral blood, obtained 28 days after the second AZD1222 dose. This receptor was obtained from an adult who received the AZD1222 COVID-19 vaccine. The chain links TRBV9 to TRBJ1-4, with 10 bases that match TRBD1. The CDR3 DNA reads TGTGCCAGCAGCCTCAGGGACAGGGGAGGTAATGAAAAACTGTTTTTT. Translation gives CASSLRDRGGNEKLFF.